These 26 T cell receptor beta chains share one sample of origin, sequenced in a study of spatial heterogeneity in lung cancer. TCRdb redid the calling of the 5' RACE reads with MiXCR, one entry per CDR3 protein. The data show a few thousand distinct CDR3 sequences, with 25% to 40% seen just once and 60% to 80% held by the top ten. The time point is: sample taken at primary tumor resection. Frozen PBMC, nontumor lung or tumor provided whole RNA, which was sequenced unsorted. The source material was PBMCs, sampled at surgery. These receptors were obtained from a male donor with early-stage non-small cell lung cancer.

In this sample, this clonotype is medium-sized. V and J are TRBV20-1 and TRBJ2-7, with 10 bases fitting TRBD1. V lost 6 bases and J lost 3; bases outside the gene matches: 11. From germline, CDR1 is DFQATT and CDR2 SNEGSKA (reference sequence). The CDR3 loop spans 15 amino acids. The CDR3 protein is CSALTPGQGFYEQYF. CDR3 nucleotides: TGCAGTGCGTTAACTCCGGGACAGGGGTTCTACGAGCAGTACTTC.

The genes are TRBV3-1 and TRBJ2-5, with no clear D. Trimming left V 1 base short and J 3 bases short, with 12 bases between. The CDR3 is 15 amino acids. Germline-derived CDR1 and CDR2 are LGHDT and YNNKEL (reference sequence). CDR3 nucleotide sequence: TGTGCCAGCAGCCAAGCTGGGGTCTTGAAAGAGACCCAGTACTTC. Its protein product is CASSQAGVLKETQYF.

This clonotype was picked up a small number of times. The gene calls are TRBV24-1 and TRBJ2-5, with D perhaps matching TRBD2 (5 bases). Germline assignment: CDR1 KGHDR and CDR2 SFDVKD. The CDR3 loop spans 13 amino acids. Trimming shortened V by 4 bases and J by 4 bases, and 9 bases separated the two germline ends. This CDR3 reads CATSEEGRETQYF. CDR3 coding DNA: TGTGCCACCAGTGAAGAGGGAAGAGAGACCCAGTACTTC.

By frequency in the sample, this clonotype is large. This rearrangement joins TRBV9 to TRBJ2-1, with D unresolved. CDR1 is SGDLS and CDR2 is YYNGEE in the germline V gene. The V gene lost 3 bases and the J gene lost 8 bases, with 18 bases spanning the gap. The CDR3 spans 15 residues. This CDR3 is CASSAAGSSAHEQFF. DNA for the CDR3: TGTGCCAGCAGCGCCGCCGGGTCCTCAGCACATGAGCAGTTCTTC.

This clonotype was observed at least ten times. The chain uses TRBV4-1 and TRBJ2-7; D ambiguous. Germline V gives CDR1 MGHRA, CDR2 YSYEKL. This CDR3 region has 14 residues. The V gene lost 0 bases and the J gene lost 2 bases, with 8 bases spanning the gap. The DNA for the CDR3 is TGCGCCAGCAGCCAAGAACCCCAAACCTACGAGCAGTACTTC. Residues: CASSQEPQTYEQYF.

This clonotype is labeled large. CDR3 DNA sequence: TGCGCCAGCAGCCAAGGTACACTAGCGGGGGGTACCTCTGGGGCCAACGTCCTGACTTTC. This codes for CASSQGTLAGGTSGANVLTF. The J gene is TRBJ2-6, the V gene TRBV4-1; 12 bases align to TRBD2. The CDR3 totals 20 residues. Germline CDR1 and CDR2: MGHRA and YSYEKL. Unmatched junction bases numbered 7, after V lost 1 base and J lost 0 bases.

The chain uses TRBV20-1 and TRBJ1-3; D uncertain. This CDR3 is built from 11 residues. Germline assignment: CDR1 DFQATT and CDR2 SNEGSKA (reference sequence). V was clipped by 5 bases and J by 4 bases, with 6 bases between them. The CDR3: CSALQGNTIYF. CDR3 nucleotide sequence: TGCAGTGCTTTACAAGGAAACACCATATATTTT.

Here the CDR3 DNA reads TGCGCCAGCAGCTTGTTCGCAGGGGTCACCGGGGAGCTGTTTTTT. Translation: CASSLFAGVTGELFF. The chain has TRBV5-1 and TRBJ2-2; possible D gene TRBD1, 6 bases. V lost 1 base and J lost 4, with 11 bases in between. The CDR3 is 15 residues long. From germline, CDR1 is SGHRS and CDR2 YFSETQ.

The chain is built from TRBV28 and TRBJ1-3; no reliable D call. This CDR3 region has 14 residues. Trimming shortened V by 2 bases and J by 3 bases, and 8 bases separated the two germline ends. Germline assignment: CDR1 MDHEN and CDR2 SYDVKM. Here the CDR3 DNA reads TGTGCCAGCAGTTTAGGCGGGTATGGAAACACCATATATTTT. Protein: CASSLGGYGNTIYF.

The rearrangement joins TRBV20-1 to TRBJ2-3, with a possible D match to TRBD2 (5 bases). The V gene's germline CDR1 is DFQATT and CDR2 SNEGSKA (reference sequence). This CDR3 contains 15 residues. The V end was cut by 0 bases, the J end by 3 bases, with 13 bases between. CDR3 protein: CSARDVVIATDTQYF. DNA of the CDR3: TGCAGTGCTAGAGATGTGGTGATAGCGACAGATACGCAGTATTTT.

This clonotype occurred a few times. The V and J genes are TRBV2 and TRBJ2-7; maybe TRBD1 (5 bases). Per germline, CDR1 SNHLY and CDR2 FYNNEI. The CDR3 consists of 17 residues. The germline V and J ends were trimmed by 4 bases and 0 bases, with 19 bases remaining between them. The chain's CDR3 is CASSGVWNRLLSYEQYF. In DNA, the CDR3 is TGTGCCAGCAGTGGAGTATGGAACAGGTTACTCTCCTACGAGCAGTACTTC. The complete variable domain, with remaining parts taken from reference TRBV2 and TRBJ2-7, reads EPEVTQTPSHQVTQMGQEVILRCVPISNHLYFYWYRQILGQKVEFLVSFYNNEISEKSEIFDDQFSVERPDGSNFTLKIRSTKLEDSAMYFCASSGVWNRLLSYEQYFGPGTRLTVT.

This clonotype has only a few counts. The CDR3 bases are TGTGCCAGCAGCCTGTGGGGATCCTACGAGCAGTACTTC. Translating gives CASSLWGSYEQYF. The V call is TRBV13, the J call TRBJ2-7; D remains ambiguous. The germline CDR1 and CDR2 sequences are PRHDT and FYEKMQ (reference sequence). V was shortened by 5 bases and J by 1 base, with 9 bases between the two germline ends. The CDR3 has 13 amino acids. Looking up the rest from reference TRBV13 and TRBJ2-7 gives the full variable domain: AAGVIQSPRHLIKEKRETATLKCYPIPRHDTVYWYQQGPGQDPQFLISFYEKMQSDKGSIPDRFSAQQFSDYHSELNMSSLELGDSALYFCASSLWGSYEQYFGPGTRLTVT.

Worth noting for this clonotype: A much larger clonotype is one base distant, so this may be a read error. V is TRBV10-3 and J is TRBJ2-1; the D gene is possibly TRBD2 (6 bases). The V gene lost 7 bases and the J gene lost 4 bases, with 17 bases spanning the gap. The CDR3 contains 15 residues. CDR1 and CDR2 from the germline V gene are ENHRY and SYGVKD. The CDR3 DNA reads TGTGCCATCAAACCGACTTGCGGGGTTTACAATGAGCAGTTCTTC. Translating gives CAIKPTCGVYNEQFF.

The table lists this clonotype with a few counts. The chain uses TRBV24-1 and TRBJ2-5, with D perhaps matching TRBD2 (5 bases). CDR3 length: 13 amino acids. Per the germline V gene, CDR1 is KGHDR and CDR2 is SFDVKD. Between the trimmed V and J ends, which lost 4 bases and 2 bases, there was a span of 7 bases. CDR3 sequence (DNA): TGTGCCACCAGTGAACCGGGGCAAGAGACCCAGTACTTC. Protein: CATSEPGQETQYF.

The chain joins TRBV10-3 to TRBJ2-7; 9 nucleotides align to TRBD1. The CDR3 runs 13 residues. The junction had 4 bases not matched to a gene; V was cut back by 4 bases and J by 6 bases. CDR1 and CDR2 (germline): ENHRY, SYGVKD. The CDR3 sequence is CAISAGQGVEQYF. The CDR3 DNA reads TGTGCCATCAGTGCGGGACAGGGCGTCGAGCAGTACTTC.

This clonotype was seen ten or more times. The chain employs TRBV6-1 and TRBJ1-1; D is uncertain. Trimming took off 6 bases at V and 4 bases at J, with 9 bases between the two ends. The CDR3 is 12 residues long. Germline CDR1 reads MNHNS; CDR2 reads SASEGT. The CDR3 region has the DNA TGTGCCAGCAGACGAGGGCTCACTGAAGCTTTCTTT. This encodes CASRRGLTEAFF.

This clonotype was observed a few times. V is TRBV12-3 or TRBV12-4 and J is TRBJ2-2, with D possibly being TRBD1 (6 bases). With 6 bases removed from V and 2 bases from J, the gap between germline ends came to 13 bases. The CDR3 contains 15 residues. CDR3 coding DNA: TGTGCCAGCAGGTCCCACAGGGTAAACACCGGGGAGCTGTTTTTT. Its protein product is CASRSHRVNTGELFF.

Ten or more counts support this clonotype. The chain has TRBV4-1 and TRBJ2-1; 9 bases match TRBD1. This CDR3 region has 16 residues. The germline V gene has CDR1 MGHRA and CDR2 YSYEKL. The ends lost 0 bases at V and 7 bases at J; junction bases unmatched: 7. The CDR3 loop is CASSQDQGTGSNEQFF. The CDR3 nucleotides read TGCGCCAGCAGCCAAGATCAGGGGACAGGGTCAAATGAGCAGTTCTTC.

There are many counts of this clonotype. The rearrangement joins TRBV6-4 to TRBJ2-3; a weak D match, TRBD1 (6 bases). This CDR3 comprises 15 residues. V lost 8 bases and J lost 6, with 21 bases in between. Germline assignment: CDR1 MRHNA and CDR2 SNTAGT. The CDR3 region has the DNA TGTGCCAGCTCCCCAGTTCAGACAGGCTCGGATACGCAGTATTTT. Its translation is CASSPVQTGSDTQYF.

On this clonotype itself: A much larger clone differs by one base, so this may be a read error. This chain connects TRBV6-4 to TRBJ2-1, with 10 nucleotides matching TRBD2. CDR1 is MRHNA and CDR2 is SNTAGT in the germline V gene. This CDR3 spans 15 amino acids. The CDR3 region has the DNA TGTGCCAGCAGTGATTCTAGCGGGGGTTACAATAAGCAGTTCTTC. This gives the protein CASSDSSGGYNKQFF.

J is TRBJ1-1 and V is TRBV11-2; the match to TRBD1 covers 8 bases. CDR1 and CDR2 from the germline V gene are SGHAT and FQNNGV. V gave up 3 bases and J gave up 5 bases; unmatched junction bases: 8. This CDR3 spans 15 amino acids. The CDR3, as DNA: TGTGCCAGCAGCTTGAGTTTACAGGGGGGTACTGAAGCTTTCTTT. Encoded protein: CASSLSLQGGTEAFF.

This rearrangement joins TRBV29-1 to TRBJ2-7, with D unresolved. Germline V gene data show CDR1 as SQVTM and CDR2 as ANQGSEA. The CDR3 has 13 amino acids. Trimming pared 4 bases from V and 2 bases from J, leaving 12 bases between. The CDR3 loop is CSVVPDGTYEQYF. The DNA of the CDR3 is TGCAGCGTTGTCCCTGACGGAACCTACGAGCAGTACTTC.

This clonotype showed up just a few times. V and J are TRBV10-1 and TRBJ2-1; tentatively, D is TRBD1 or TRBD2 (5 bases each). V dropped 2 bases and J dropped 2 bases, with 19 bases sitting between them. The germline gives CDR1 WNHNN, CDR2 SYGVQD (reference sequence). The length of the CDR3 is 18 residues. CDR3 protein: CASSETIGTAEPYNEQFF. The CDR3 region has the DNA TGCGCCAGCAGTGAGACCATCGGGACCGCAGAACCCTACAATGAGCAGTTCTTC.

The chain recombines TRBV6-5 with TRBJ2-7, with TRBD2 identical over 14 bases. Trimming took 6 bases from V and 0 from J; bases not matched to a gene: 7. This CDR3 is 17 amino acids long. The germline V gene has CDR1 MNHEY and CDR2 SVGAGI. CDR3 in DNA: TGTGCCAGCAGGATGACTAGCGGGGGGGCGAGCTCCTACGAGCAGTACTTC. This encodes CASRMTSGGASSYEQYF.

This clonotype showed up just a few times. In nucleotides, the CDR3 is TGTGCCAGCAGCTTACCGGGACAGGGCCACGAGCAGTACTTC. It translates to CASSLPGQGHEQYF. The genes are TRBV7-8 and TRBJ2-7, with 9 bases lining up with TRBD1. Germline CDR1 is SGHVS and CDR2 is FQNEAQ. CDR3 length equals 14 residues. V shed 2 bases and J 5 bases; nucleotides not matched to a gene: 4.

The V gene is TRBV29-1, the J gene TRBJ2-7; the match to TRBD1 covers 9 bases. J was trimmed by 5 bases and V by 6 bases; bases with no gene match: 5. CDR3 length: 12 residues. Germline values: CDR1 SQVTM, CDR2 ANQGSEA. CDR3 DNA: TGCAGCGTCGGGACAGGGTACGACGAGCAGTACTTC. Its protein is CSVGTGYDEQYF.